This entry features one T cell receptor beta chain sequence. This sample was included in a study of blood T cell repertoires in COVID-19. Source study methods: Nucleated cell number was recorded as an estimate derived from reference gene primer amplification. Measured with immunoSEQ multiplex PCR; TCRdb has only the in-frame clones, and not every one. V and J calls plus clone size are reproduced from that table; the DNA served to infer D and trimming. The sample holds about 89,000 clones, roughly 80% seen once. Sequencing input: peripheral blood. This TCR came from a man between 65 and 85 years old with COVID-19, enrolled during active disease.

The CDR3 nucleotides read TGTGCCAGCTCACGTTCCCAAGGCTACACCTTC. Translation: CASSRSQGYTF. V gene TRBV18 combines with J gene TRBJ1-2; D uncertain. The germline V gene encodes CDR1 KGHSH and CDR2 LQKENI. The CDR3 is made up of 11 amino acids. V lost 4 bases to trimming and J lost 8 bases, with 8 bases between them. The variable domain in full, with the rest retrieved from reference TRBV18 and TRBJ1-2, is NAGVMQNPRHLVRRRGQEARLRCSPMKGHSHVYWYRQLPEEGLKFMVYLQKENIIDESGMPKERFSAEFPKEGPSILRIQQVVRGDSAAYFCASSRSQGYTFGSGTRLTVV.